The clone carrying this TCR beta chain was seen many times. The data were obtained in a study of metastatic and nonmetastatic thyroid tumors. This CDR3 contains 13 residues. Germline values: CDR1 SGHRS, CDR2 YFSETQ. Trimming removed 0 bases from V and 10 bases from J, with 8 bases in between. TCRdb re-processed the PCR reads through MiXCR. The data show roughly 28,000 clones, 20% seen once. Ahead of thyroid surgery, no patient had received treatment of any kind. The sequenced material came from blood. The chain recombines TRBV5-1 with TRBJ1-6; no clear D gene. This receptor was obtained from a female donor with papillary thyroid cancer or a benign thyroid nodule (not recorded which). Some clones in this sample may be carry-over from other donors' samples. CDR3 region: CASSLEGGSPLHF. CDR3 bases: TGCGCCAGCAGCTTGGAGGGAGGATCACCCCTCCACTTT.